The rows below give T cell receptor beta chains drawn from one sample of a study of a mutant IDH1 vaccine in newly diagnosed glioma. No antigen has been assigned to these receptors. Clones were read by immunoSEQ multiplex PCR, and TCRdb kept only the in-frame ones, dropping some. The data show 20,000 or so clones, with about four fifths seen just once and about 2.7% held by the top ten. Sequenced material: PBMCs, taken from a glioma patient whose treatment included an IDH1 peptide vaccine. The receptor set was obtained from a man in his forties with glioma. Both conserved end residues are part of each CDR3. D genes are given only for firm matches. The size of a clone is reported for some rows only, either as once, few or many, or as a class for expanded clones.

abundance: -; v_gene: TRBV29-1; j_gene: TRBJ1-4; d_gene: TRBD1; CDR3aa: CSVGAGGGREKLFF; CDR3nt: TGCAGCGTCGGCGCAGGGGGCGGACGTGAAAAACTGTTTTTT
abundance: -; v_gene: TRBV2; j_gene: TRBJ2-2; d_gene: TRBD2; CDR3aa: CASIGTSGIPGELFF; CDR3nt: TGTGCCAGCATTGGGACTAGCGGGATCCCCGGGGAGCTGTTTTTT
abundance: -; v_gene: TRBV11-2; j_gene: TRBJ2-7; d_gene: -; CDR3aa: CASRLSSTYEQYF; CDR3nt: TGTGCCAGCAGGTTGAGTAGCACCTACGAGCAGTACTTC
abundance: -; v_gene: TRBV6-5; j_gene: TRBJ1-5; d_gene: -; CDR3aa: CASRPTEYSNQPQHF; CDR3nt: TGTGCCAGCAGGCCCACAGAGTATAGCAATCAGCCCCAGCATTTT
abundance: -; v_gene: TRBV6-5; j_gene: TRBJ2-1; d_gene: -; CDR3aa: CASRRGRSSYNEQFF; CDR3nt: TGTGCCAGCAGGAGAGGGAGGAGCTCCTACAATGAGCAGTTCTTC
abundance: -; v_gene: TRBV19; j_gene: TRBJ2-7; d_gene: TRBD2; CDR3aa: CASSLWPFTGGEQYF; CDR3nt: TGTGCCAGTAGCCTCTGGCCCTTCACGGGAGGCGAGCAGTACTTC
abundance: -; v_gene: TRBV19; j_gene: TRBJ2-5; d_gene: -; CDR3aa: CASSKGETQYF; CDR3nt: TGTGCCAGTAGTAAGGGAGAGACCCAGTACTTC
abundance: once; v_gene: TRBV12-5; j_gene: TRBJ2-1; d_gene: TRBD1; CDR3aa: CASGFHSILWDRGNNEQFF; CDR3nt: TGTGCTAGTGGTTTCCATTCAATTCTTTGGGACAGGGGTAACAATGAGCAGTTCTTC
abundance: -; v_gene: TRBV11-2; j_gene: TRBJ2-1; d_gene: -; CDR3aa: CASSFSPVANEQFF; CDR3nt: TGTGCCAGCAGCTTTAGCCCCGTGGCCAATGAGCAGTTCTTC
abundance: -; v_gene: TRBV5-4; j_gene: TRBJ2-7; d_gene: TRBD1; CDR3aa: CASRTGTADEQYF; CDR3nt: TGTGCCAGCAGAACCGGGACAGCGGACGAGCAGTACTTC
abundance: -; v_gene: TRBV4-1; j_gene: TRBJ2-4; d_gene: -; CDR3aa: CASSQESLRQPRTKNIQYF; CDR3nt: TGCGCCAGCAGCCAAGAATCGTTGAGACAGCCTCGTACCAAAAACATTCAGTACTTC
abundance: -; v_gene: TRBV25-1; j_gene: TRBJ2-3; d_gene: -; CDR3aa: CASSGLASTDTQYF; CDR3nt: TGTGCCAGCAGTGGACTTGCGAGCACAGATACGCAGTATTTT
abundance: -; v_gene: TRBV9; j_gene: TRBJ2-1; d_gene: TRBD2; CDR3aa: CASTGTSGRVDEQFF; CDR3nt: TGTGCCAGCACCGGGACTAGCGGGAGGGTAGATGAGCAGTTCTTC
abundance: once; v_gene: TRBV19; j_gene: TRBJ2-5; d_gene: -; CDR3aa: CASSMYGQETQYF; CDR3nt: TGTGCCAGTAGTATGTATGGGCAAGAGACCCAGTACTTC
abundance: -; v_gene: TRBV7-9; j_gene: TRBJ2-3; d_gene: TRBD2; CDR3aa: CASSTTSGRQYF; CDR3nt: TGTGCCAGCAGCACGACTAGCGGGAGGCAGTATTTT
abundance: -; v_gene: TRBV5-1; j_gene: TRBJ2-3; d_gene: -; CDR3aa: CASSLESTDTQYF; CDR3nt: TGCGCCAGCAGCTTGGAGAGCACAGATACGCAGTATTTT
abundance: -; v_gene: TRBV5-8; j_gene: TRBJ2-7; d_gene: -; CDR3aa: CASSLDRVYEQYF; CDR3nt: TGTGCCAGCAGCTTGGACAGGGTCTACGAGCAGTACTTC
abundance: -; v_gene: TRBV7-2; j_gene: TRBJ2-1; d_gene: -; CDR3aa: CASSFEWDEQFF; CDR3nt: TGTGCCAGCAGCTTTGAGTGGGATGAGCAGTTCTTC
abundance: -; v_gene: TRBV6-1; j_gene: TRBJ2-1; d_gene: TRBD1; CDR3aa: CASIVQGVPYNEQFF; CDR3nt: TGTGCCAGCATTGTACAGGGGGTCCCCTACAATGAGCAGTTCTTC
abundance: -; v_gene: TRBV5-6; j_gene: TRBJ2-7; d_gene: TRBD2; CDR3aa: CASSLFGRDYEQYF; CDR3nt: TGTGCCAGCAGCTTGTTTGGGAGGGATTACGAGCAGTACTTC
abundance: few; v_gene: TRBV9; j_gene: TRBJ2-2; d_gene: -; CDR3aa: CASKSGGDGELFF; CDR3nt: TGTGCCAGCAAGTCTGGGGGCGACGGGGAGCTGTTTTTT
abundance: -; v_gene: TRBV6-4; j_gene: TRBJ2-7; d_gene: -; CDR3aa: CASSDKPGKQYF; CDR3nt: TGTGCCAGCAGTGATAAGCCAGGGAAGCAGTACTTC
abundance: -; v_gene: TRBV6-5; j_gene: TRBJ1-5; d_gene: TRBD1; CDR3aa: CASITGGGQPQHF; CDR3nt: TGTGCCAGCATTACAGGGGGCGGCCAGCCCCAGCATTTT
abundance: once; v_gene: TRBV27; j_gene: TRBJ1-2; d_gene: TRBD1; CDR3aa: CASTSTGANYGYTF; CDR3nt: TGTGCCAGCACCTCGACAGGGGCGAACTATGGCTACACCTTC
abundance: -; v_gene: TRBV5-4; j_gene: TRBJ2-3; d_gene: -; CDR3aa: CASSLSSSGTDTQYF; CDR3nt: TGTGCCAGCAGCTTGTCTTCTAGCGGCACAGATACGCAGTATTTT
abundance: -; v_gene: TRBV11-3; j_gene: TRBJ1-1; d_gene: -; CDR3aa: CASSLGGATEAFF; CDR3nt: TGTGCCAGCAGCTTAGGGGGGGCCACTGAAGCTTTCTTT
abundance: -; v_gene: TRBV6-6; j_gene: TRBJ2-7; d_gene: -; CDR3aa: CASSELGQTYEQYF; CDR3nt: TGTGCCAGCAGCGAACTCGGACAGACCTACGAGCAGTACTTC
abundance: -; v_gene: TRBV5-4; j_gene: TRBJ2-3; d_gene: -; CDR3aa: CASSLSGRGRTDTQYF; CDR3nt: TGTGCCAGCAGCTTGTCTGGCCGCGGTCGTACAGATACGCAGTATTTT
abundance: -; v_gene: TRBV27; j_gene: TRBJ2-7; d_gene: -; CDR3aa: CASSLGGGEQYF; CDR3nt: TGTGCCAGCAGTTTGGGTGGTGGCGAGCAGTACTTC
abundance: -; v_gene: TRBV11-2; j_gene: TRBJ1-1; d_gene: -; CDR3aa: CASSLDTAETEAFF; CDR3nt: TGTGCCAGCAGCTTAGATACGGCGGAGACTGAAGCTTTCTTT
abundance: -; v_gene: TRBV5-1; j_gene: TRBJ2-3; d_gene: -; CDR3aa: CASSLGQDQDTQYF; CDR3nt: TGCGCCAGCAGCTTGGGCCAGGACCAAGATACGCAGTATTTT
abundance: -; v_gene: TRBV18; j_gene: TRBJ1-4; d_gene: -; CDR3aa: CASSPGLQLQEKLFF; CDR3nt: TGTGCCAGCTCCCCTGGACTCCAACTCCAAGAAAAACTGTTTTTT
abundance: once; v_gene: TRBV6-5; j_gene: TRBJ2-1; d_gene: -; CDR3aa: CATNLPEQFF; CDR3nt: TGTGCCACTAACCTCCCTGAGCAGTTCTTC
abundance: -; v_gene: TRBV27; j_gene: TRBJ2-1; d_gene: TRBD1; CDR3aa: CASTPGQGLFNEQFF; CDR3nt: TGTGCCAGCACCCCGGGACAGGGGCTTTTTAATGAGCAGTTCTTC
abundance: -; v_gene: TRBV4-1; j_gene: TRBJ1-1; d_gene: TRBD1; CDR3aa: CASSHDGRGGSEAFF; CDR3nt: TGCGCCAGCAGCCATGACGGACGAGGGGGCTCTGAAGCTTTCTTT
abundance: -; v_gene: TRBV7-3; j_gene: TRBJ2-1; d_gene: -; CDR3aa: CASSLGGTHNEQFF; CDR3nt: TGTGCCAGCAGCTTAGGGGGAACGCACAATGAGCAGTTCTTC
abundance: -; v_gene: TRBV5-1; j_gene: TRBJ1-1; d_gene: -; CDR3aa: CASSLWGRGDTEAFF; CDR3nt: TGCGCCAGCAGCTTGTGGGGCCGGGGCGACACTGAAGCTTTCTTT